This T cell receptor beta chain was identified in a study of blood T cells in healthy people across ages (dated by TCRdb to 2013 to 2016). Describing the broader study: In model experiments, template switching captured roughly one uniquely barcoded TCR beta cDNA molecule for every two T cells. To track age-related changes in TCR beta repertoire diversity, the study relied on deep sequencing normalized with unique cDNA molecular identifiers. The donors were split into four age groups: young (average 16 years), middle-aged (about 40), aged (over 55) and long-lived (82). To avoid experimental bias, donors of different ages were distributed randomly across sequencing lanes. The study analyzed two additional independent replicas of 1 million unique cDNA reads from the same blood draw for two donors, one aged 18 to 30 and one aged 80 or older. Findings and caveats that apply to the study as a whole: There was a strong correlation between observed TCR beta diversity and the percentage of naive T cells measured by flow cytometry. Because the CMV infection status of the donors was unknown, age-related changes in expanded clonotypes may potentially have been confounded. As age increased, observed TCR beta diversity per million T cells dropped in a roughly linear way, and a significant reduction was already evident by age about 40. Estimates of total diversity from one million sequenced T cells were regarded as lower bounds and underestimates. Since profiling was done on bulk unsorted PBMCs, naive and antigen-experienced compartments could not be conclusively compared. The long-lived group showed more naive CD4+ T cells, fewer expanded clones and increased TCR diversity than the aged group, suggesting age selection.

Donors were a few dozen systemically healthy Caucasian individuals from Russia aged about 6 to 100 years. Ten milliliters of peripheral blood were drawn from each donor into EDTA-treated Vacutainer tubes. Ficoll-Paque density-gradient centrifugation was used to isolate PBMCs, with at least 7 million per sample. Trizol reagent was used to extract total RNA from the PBMCs, yielding at least 5.5 micrograms per sample. For every donor, flow cytometry on a PBMC aliquot measured the percentage of naive CD45RAhigh/CD27high T cells. On this clonotype: Its antigen remains undetermined. The input lacks base qualities; no much larger clone sits a single base away.

Counted from cysteine to phenylalanine, this CDR3 has 18 amino acids. The CDR3 DNA has 54 bases and is translated from base 1. The trim is 2 bases for V and 4 bases for J, with a gap of 23 bases between the germline ends. Via the germline V gene (reference sequence), CDR1 is LGHDT and CDR2 YNNKEL. Libraries were constructed by 5' RACE. The sequencer was an Illumina HiSeq 2500. A second PCR of roughly 6 to 11 cycles was run with a J-beta primer mix and a sample-barcoded 5' primer. Each TCR beta cDNA molecule received a unique molecular identifier from a template-switch 5' adaptor carrying 12 random nucleotides. Each sample yielded at least 2.5 million CDR3-containing paired-end reads. The Mint cDNA synthesis kit, primed by a TRBC-specific oligonucleotide, was used to synthesize first-strand cDNA from all RNA. Following uracil-DNA glycosylase treatment, a first 18-cycle PCR with universal primers M1SS and BC2_uni_R was performed on all cDNA. As for the original processing: Each sample was normalized by randomly selecting 1 million high-quality reads, each carrying a distinct molecular identifier. Instead of being binned into consensus sequences, reads with shared molecular identifiers were discarded. MiTCR, set to a Q25 quality threshold and the strictest error-elimination algorithm, was used for CDR3 identification, clonotype clustering and error correction. A nonparametric unseen species model with Euler transformation was used to estimate a lower bound on total TCR beta diversity. In-frame beta chains were kept once TCRdb had trimmed the public reads at Q25 with fastp and called clones with MiXCR. Entries that share a CDR3 protein sequence are merged under the most common genes and DNA. V and J calls and clone size were set by TCRdb, not the authors. For this sample the table gives hundreds of thousands of distinct CDR3 sequences, of which 40% to 65% were detected only once. About 13% of the sample belongs to the ten largest clones.

The sequenced sample was blood. Here the chain combines TRBV3-1 and TRBJ2-5; the D gene is possibly TRBD1 or TRBD2, with 5 bases matching each. The sequence was collected from a woman older than 75 in good health. The bases are TGTGCCAGCAGCCAAATTGGGCCGGGGCAGGGTATTGGAGAGACCCAGTACTTC. This translates into CASSQIGPGQGIGETQYF.